This TCR beta chain derives from a study of T cells in tuberculosis. Clones were read by immunoSEQ multiplex PCR, and TCRdb kept only the in-frame ones, dropping some. The sample carries more than 30,000 clones, 95% to 97% recorded once. The trim removed 4 bases at V and 7 bases at J, leaving 10 bases unmatched. Germline assignment: CDR1 MNHNS and CDR2 SASEGT. The CDR3 covers 15 residues. This sequence originates from a donor between 10 and 35 years old with latent tuberculosis or without tuberculosis infection. This rearrangement joins TRBV6-1 to TRBJ1-5, with 7 nucleotides matching TRBD1. What was sequenced was PBMCs. CDR3 sequence: CASSVRDRLRQPQHF. The CDR3 DNA reads TGTGCCAGCAGTGTTCGGGACAGACTCCGACAGCCCCAGCATTTT.